A selection of T cell receptor beta chains follows, all from one sample in a study of beta chain features in type 1 diabetes. Measured with immunoSEQ multiplex PCR; TCRdb has only the in-frame clones, and not every one. The table has hundreds of thousands of clones, 30% seen once. Sample: naive CD4+ T cells from blood. These receptors were taken from a man in his late teens or twenties in good health. Both conserved end residues are part of each CDR3. Each record gives: V gene, J gene, clone size, D gene, CDR3 DNA, CDR3 protein. D genes are given only for firm matches. Only part of the rows carry a size: once, few, many, or a class if the clone is expanded.

V gene: TRBV28
J gene: TRBJ2-2
clone size: .
D gene: TRBD2
CDR3 DNA: TGTGCCAGCAGTTTACAAGCGGGGTACACCGGGGAGCTGTTTTTT
CDR3 protein: CASSLQAGYTGELFF

V gene: TRBV4-2
J gene: TRBJ2-3
clone size: .
D gene: .
CDR3 DNA: TGTGCCAGCAGCCAACTAGCGAGTGATACGCAGTATTTT
CDR3 protein: CASSQLASDTQYF

V gene: TRBV5-1
J gene: TRBJ1-5
clone size: .
D gene: .
CDR3 DNA: TGCGCCAGCAGCTTGGAAGGAGGGGGCAATCAGCCCCAGCATTTT
CDR3 protein: CASSLEGGGNQPQHF

V gene: TRBV14
J gene: TRBJ2-3
clone size: few
D gene: .
CDR3 DNA: TGTGCCAGCAGCCAAGCGAGCAGGGGAGATACGCAGTATTTT
CDR3 protein: CASSQASRGDTQYF

V gene: TRBV29-1
J gene: TRBJ1-4
clone size: .
D gene: TRBD1
CDR3 DNA: TGCAGCGTTGAAGGGACAGGGGCAGAAAAACTGTTTTTT
CDR3 protein: CSVEGTGAEKLFF

V gene: TRBV19
J gene: TRBJ2-7
clone size: .
D gene: .
CDR3 DNA: TGTGCCAGTAGTATCACCTCCAGATTTGAAGAGCAGTACTTC
CDR3 protein: CASSITSRFEEQYF

V gene: TRBV4-3
J gene: TRBJ2-7
clone size: .
D gene: TRBD1
CDR3 DNA: TGCGCCAGCAGCCCGGGACAGGGGGCGCGGGAGCAGTACTTC
CDR3 protein: CASSPGQGAREQYF

V gene: TRBV15
J gene: TRBJ2-3
clone size: once
D gene: .
CDR3 DNA: TGTGCCACCAGCAGCCCTTTGCGTGGAGATACGCAGTATTTT
CDR3 protein: CATSSPLRGDTQYF

V gene: TRBV30
J gene: TRBJ2-1
clone size: .
D gene: .
CDR3 DNA: TGTGCCTGGAGCGCAGTGGTCACAACCCTTCCAAATGAGCAGTTCTTC
CDR3 protein: CAWSAVVTTLPNEQFF

V gene: TRBV28
J gene: TRBJ2-7
clone size: .
D gene: .
CDR3 DNA: TGTGCCAGCAGTTTCGGACGGGCCTACGAGCAGTACTTC
CDR3 protein: CASSFGRAYEQYF

V gene: TRBV11-2
J gene: TRBJ2-1
clone size: few
D gene: TRBD2
CDR3 DNA: TGTGCCAGCAGCTTAACGGGACTAGCGGGCTACAATGAGCAGTTCTTC
CDR3 protein: CASSLTGLAGYNEQFF

V gene: TRBV7-9
J gene: TRBJ2-6
clone size: .
D gene: .
CDR3 DNA: TGTGCCAGCAGCCCGTTTGGGGCCAACGTCCTGACTTTC
CDR3 protein: CASSPFGANVLTF

V gene: TRBV30
J gene: TRBJ2-6
clone size: few
D gene: .
CDR3 DNA: TGTGCCTGGAGTGTAAAGGGTAGGGTACCTGGGGCCAACGTCCTGACTTTC
CDR3 protein: CAWSVKGRVPGANVLTF

V gene: TRBV7-9
J gene: TRBJ1-1
clone size: .
D gene: TRBD1
CDR3 DNA: TGTGCCAGCAGGGTCCGGGAAGGGGGCCCAGAAGCTTTCTTT
CDR3 protein: CASRVREGGPEAFF

V gene: TRBV11-3
J gene: TRBJ2-5
clone size: .
D gene: .
CDR3 DNA: TGTGCCAGCAGCGAACTTGGAGGTTGGGAGACCCAGTACTTC
CDR3 protein: CASSELGGWETQYF